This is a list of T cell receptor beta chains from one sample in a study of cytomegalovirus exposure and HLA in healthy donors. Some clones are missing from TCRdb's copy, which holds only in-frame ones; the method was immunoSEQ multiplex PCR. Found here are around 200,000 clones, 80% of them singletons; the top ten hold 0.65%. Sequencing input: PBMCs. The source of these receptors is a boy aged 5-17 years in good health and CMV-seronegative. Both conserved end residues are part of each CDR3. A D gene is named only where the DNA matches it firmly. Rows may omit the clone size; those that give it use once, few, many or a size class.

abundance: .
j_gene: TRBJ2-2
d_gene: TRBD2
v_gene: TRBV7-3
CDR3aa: CASSRAGGHAGELFF
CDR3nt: TGTGCCAGCTCCCGAGCGGGAGGGCACGCCGGGGAGCTGTTTTTT

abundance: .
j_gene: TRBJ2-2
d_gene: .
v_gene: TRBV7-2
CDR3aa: CASLSRSRRGELFF
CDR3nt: TGTGCCAGCCTATCGAGATCACGCCGCGGGGAGCTGTTTTTT

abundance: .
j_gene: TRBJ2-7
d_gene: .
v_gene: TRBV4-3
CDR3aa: CASSQVQGVPYEQYF
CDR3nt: TGCGCCAGCAGCCAAGTACAGGGCGTCCCCTACGAGCAGTACTTC

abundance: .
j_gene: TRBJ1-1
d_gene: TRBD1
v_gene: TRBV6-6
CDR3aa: CASSSFDRGAEAFF
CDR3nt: TGTGCCAGCAGCTCCTTCGACAGGGGCGCTGAAGCTTTCTTT

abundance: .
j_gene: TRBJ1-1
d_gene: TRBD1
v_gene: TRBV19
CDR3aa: CASSDRTGTENTEAFF
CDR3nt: TGTGCCAGTAGTGACCGGACCGGGACAGAGAACACTGAAGCTTTCTTT

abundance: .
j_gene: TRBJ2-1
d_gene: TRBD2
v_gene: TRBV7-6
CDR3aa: CASSLVVVLAGGRLNEQFF
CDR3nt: TGTGCCAGCAGCTTAGTGGTTGTACTAGCGGGGGGGCGGCTCAATGAGCAGTTCTTC

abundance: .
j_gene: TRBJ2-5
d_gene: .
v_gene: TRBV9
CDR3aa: CASSVGAGAGGETQYF
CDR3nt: TGTGCCAGCAGCGTAGGGGCAGGGGCTGGGGGAGAGACCCAGTACTTC

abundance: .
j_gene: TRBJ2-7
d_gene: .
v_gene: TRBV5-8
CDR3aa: CASSFFSYEQYF
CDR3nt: TGTGCCAGCAGCTTCTTCTCCTACGAGCAGTACTTC

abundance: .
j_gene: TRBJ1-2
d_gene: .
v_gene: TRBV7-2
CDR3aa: CASSLDYSSAGQGYTF
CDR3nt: TGTGCCAGCAGCTTAGATTATTCGTCCGCAGGTCAGGGCTACACCTTC

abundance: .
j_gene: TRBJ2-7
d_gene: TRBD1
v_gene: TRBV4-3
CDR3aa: CASSQARDRGYEQYF
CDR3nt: TGCGCCAGCAGCCAAGCGCGGGACAGGGGGTACGAGCAGTACTTC

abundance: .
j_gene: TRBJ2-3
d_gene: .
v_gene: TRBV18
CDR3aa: CASSPVLATDTQYF
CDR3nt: TGTGCCAGCTCACCAGTGCTAGCGACAGATACGCAGTATTTT

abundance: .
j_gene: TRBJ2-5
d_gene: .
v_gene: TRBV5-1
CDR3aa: CASSLIAGSAETQYF
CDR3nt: TGCGCCAGCAGCTTGATTGCCGGGAGTGCAGAGACCCAGTACTTC

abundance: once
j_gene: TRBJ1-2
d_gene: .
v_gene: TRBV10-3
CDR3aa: CAIGVRVTGANYGYTF
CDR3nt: TGTGCCATCGGTGTCAGGGTAACGGGAGCTAACTATGGCTACACCTTC

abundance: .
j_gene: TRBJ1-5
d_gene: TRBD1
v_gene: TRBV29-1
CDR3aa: CSVGDRGPAGNQPQHF
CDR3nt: TGCAGCGTTGGGGACAGGGGACCTGCCGGCAATCAGCCCCAGCATTTT

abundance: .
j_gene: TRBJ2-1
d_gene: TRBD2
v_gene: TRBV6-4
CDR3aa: CASSPGTSRFNEQFF
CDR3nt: TGTGCCAGCAGTCCCGGGACTAGCCGATTCAATGAGCAGTTCTTC

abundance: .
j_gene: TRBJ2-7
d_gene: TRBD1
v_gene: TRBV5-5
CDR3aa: CASSLGLTGTGASYEQYF
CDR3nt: TGTGCCAGCAGCTTGGGCCTTACCGGGACAGGGGCCTCCTACGAGCAGTACTTC

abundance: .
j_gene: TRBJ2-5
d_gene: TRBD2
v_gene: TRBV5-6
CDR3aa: CASSLASYILAGQETQYF
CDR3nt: TGTGCCAGCAGCTTGGCATCTTATATACTAGCGGGCCAAGAGACCCAGTACTTC

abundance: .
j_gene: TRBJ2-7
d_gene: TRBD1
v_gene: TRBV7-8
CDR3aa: CASSQINPGQVPYEQYF
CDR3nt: TGTGCCAGCAGCCAGATTAATCCGGGACAGGTCCCCTACGAGCAGTACTTC

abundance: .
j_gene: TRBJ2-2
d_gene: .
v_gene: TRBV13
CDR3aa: CASSTVRVSDTGELFF
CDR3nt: TGTGCCAGCAGTACGGTCCGGGTTTCGGACACCGGGGAGCTGTTTTTT

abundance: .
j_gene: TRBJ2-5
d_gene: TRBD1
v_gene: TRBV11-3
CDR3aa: CASSSGTGYGETQYF
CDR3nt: TGTGCCAGCTCCTCCGGGACAGGGTACGGAGAGACCCAGTACTTC

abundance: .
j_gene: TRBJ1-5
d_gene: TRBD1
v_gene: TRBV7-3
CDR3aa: CASSLGQGSQPQHF
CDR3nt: TGTGCCAGCAGCTTGGGACAGGGGTCTCAGCCCCAGCATTTT

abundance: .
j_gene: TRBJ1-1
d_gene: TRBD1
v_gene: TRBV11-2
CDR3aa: CASSRDREKPFF
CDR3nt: TGTGCCAGCAGTCGGGACAGGGAGAAACCTTTCTTT

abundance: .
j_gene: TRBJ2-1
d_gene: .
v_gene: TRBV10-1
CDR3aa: CASSEIGGNNEQFF
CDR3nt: TGCGCCAGCAGTGAAATCGGGGGAAACAATGAGCAGTTCTTC

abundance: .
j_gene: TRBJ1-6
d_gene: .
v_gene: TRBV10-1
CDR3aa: CASGFQASIPRTLGSYNSPLHF
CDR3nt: TGCGCCAGCGGATTTCAGGCCTCTATCCCTCGGACATTAGGATCCTATAATTCACCCCTCCACTTT

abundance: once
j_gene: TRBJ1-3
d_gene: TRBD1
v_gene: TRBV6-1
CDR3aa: CASSTDRGSGNTIYF
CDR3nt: TGTGCCAGCAGTACAGACAGGGGGAGTGGAAACACCATATATTTT

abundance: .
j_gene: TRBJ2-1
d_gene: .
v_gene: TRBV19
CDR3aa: CASSIPWANEQFF
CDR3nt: TGTGCCAGTAGTATACCCTGGGCTAATGAGCAGTTCTTC

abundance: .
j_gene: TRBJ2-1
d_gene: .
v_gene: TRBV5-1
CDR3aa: CASSWGEPPYNEQFF
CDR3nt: TGCGCCAGCAGCTGGGGGGAACCCCCCTACAATGAGCAGTTCTTC

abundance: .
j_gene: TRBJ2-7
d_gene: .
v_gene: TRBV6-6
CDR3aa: CASSSEIYEQYF
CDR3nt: TGTGCCAGCAGTTCCGAGATTTACGAGCAGTACTTC

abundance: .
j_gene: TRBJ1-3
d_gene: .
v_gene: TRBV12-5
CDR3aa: CASGLVPAGVGNTIYF
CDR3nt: TGTGCTAGTGGTTTGGTACCAGCAGGGGTTGGAAACACCATATATTTT

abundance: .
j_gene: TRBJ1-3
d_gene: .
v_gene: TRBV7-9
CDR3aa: CASSTSRGQRNTIYF
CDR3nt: TGTGCCAGCAGCACCAGCAGGGGCCAAAGAAACACCATATATTTT

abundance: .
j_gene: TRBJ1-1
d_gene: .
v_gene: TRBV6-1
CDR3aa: CASTTEGRSGAFF
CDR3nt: TGTGCCAGCACGACCGAGGGCCGGAGTGGAGCTTTCTTT

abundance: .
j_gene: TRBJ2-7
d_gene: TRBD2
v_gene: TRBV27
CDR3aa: CASTLGGTSGSHEQYF
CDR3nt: TGTGCCAGCACCTTAGGAGGGACTAGCGGGAGCCACGAGCAGTACTTC

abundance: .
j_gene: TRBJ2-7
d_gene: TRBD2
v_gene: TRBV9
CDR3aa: CASSVSSGAYEQYF
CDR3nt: TGTGCCAGCAGCGTCTCTAGCGGGGCCTACGAGCAGTACTTC

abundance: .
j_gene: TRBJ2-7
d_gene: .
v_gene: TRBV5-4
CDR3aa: CASSLAVRDEQYF
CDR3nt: TGTGCCAGCAGCTTGGCCGTCAGGGACGAGCAGTACTTC

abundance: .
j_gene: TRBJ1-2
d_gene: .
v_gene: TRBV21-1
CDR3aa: CASSYGCTF
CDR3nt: .

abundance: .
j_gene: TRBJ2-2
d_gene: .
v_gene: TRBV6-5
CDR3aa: CASSYSFLGELFF
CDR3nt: TGTGCCAGCAGTTACTCGTTCCTCGGGGAGCTGTTTTTT

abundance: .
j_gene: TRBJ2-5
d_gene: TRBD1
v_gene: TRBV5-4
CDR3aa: CASSLVPGQGSETQYF
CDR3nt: TGTGCCAGCAGCTTGGTCCCGGGACAGGGTTCGGAGACCCAGTACTTC

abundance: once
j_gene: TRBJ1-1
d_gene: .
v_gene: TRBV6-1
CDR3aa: CASSRDTEAFF
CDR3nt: TGTGCCAGCAGCCGAGACACTGAAGCTTTCTTT

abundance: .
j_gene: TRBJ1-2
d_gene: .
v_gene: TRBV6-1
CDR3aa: CASSATANYGYTF
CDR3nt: TGTGCCAGCAGTGCGACTGCTAACTATGGCTACACCTTC

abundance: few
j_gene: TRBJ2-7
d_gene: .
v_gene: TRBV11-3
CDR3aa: CASSLKYSYEQYF
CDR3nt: TGTGCCAGCAGCTTAAAATACTCCTACGAGCAGTACTTC

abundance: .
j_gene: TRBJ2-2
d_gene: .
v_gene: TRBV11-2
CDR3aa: CASSLPVGGELFF
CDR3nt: TGTGCCAGCAGCTTACCGGTTGGCGGGGAGCTGTTTTTT

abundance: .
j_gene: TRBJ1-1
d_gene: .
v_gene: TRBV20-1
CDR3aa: CSARSREAFF
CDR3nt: TGCAGTGCTAGAAGCAGGGAAGCTTTCTTT

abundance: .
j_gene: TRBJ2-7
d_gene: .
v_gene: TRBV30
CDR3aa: CAWRRGDRNSYEQYF
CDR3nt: TGTGCCTGGAGGAGGGGGGACAGAAACTCCTACGAGCAGTACTTC

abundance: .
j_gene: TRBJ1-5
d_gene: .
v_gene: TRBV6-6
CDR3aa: CASSFINQPQHF
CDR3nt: TGTGCCAGCAGTTTCATCAATCAGCCCCAGCATTTT

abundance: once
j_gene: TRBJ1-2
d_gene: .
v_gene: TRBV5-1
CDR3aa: CASSLARDMRGYTF
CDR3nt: TGCGCCAGCAGCTTGGCCAGGGACATGCGTGGCTACACCTTC

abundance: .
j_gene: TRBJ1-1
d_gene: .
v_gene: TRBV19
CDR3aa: CASSIRGTVALNTEAFF
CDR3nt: TGTGCCAGTAGTATACGGGGTACCGTGGCGTTGAACACTGAAGCTTTCTTT

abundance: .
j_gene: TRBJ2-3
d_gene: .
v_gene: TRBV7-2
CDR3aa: CASSFSRRETDTQYF
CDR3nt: TGTGCCAGCAGCTTTAGCCGGCGCGAGACAGATACGCAGTATTTT

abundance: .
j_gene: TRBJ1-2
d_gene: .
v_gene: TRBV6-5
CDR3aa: CASSYSPTDPYGYTF
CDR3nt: TGTGCCAGCAGTTACTCCCCGACAGACCCCTATGGCTACACCTTC

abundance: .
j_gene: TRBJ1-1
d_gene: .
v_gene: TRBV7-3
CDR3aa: CASSLGEGTEAFF
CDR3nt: TGTGCCAGCAGCCTTGGCGAGGGCACTGAAGCTTTCTTT

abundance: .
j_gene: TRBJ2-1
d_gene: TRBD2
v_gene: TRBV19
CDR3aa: CASSMAGRGGYANEQFF
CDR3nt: TGTGCCAGTAGTATGGCCGGCCGGGGGGGTTACGCCAATGAGCAGTTCTTC

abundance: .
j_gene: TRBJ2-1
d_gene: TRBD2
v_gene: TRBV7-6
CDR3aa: CASSPRPGAGGPYNEQFF
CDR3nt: TGTGCCAGCAGCCCGCGACCGGGGGCGGGGGGGCCTTACAATGAGCAGTTCTTC

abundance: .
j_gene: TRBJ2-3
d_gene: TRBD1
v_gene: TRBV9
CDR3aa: CASSTRTGDNTDTQYF
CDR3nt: TGTGCCAGCAGCACGCGGACAGGGGATAACACAGATACGCAGTATTTT

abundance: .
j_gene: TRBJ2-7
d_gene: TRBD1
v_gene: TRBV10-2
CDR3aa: CASSATTGYYEQYF
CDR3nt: TGCGCCAGCAGCGCGACGACAGGGTACTACGAGCAGTACTTC

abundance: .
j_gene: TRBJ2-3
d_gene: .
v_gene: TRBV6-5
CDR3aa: CASSMAGDPDTQYF
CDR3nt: TGTGCCAGCAGTATGGCAGGGGACCCAGATACGCAGTATTTT

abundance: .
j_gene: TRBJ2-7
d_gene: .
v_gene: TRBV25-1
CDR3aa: CASSDLGFAGNVAEQYF
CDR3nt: TGTGCCAGCAGTGATCTTGGATTCGCGGGGAACGTGGCCGAGCAGTACTTC